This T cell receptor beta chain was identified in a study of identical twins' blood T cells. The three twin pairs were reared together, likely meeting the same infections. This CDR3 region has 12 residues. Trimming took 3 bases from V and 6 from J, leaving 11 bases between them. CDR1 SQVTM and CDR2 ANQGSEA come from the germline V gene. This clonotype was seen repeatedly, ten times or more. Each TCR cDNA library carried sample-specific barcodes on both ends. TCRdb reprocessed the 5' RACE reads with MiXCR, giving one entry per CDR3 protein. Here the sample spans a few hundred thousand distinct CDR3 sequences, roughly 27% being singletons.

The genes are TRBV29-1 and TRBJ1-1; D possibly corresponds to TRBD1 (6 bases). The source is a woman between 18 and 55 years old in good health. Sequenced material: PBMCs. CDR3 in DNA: TGCAGCGTTGAGGTTGGACAGCCTGAAGCTTTCTTT. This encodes CSVEVGQPEAFF.